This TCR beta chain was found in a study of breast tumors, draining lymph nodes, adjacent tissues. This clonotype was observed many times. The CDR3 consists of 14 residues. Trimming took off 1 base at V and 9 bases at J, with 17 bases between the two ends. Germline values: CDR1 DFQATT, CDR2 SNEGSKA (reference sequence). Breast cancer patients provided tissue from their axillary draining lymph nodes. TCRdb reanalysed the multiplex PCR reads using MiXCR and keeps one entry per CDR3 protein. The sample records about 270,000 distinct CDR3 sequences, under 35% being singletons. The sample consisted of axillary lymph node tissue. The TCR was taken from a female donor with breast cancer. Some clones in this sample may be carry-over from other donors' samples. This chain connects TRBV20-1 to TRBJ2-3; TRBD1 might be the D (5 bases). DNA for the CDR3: TGCAGTGCTAGAGGGGGCCAGGGTATTGGCACGCAGTATTTT. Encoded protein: CSARGGQGIGTQYF.